The rows below give T cell receptor beta chains drawn from one sample of a study of shared T cell receptors in the human thymus. Profiled with immunoSEQ multiplex PCR; TCRdb holds only in-frame clones, not every one. The top ten hold roughly 0.033% of the sample, which has 65,000 to 70,000 clones, about 95% seen once. Sample: thymocytes. These receptors all come from a human donor. Each CDR3 is given with its conserved first and last residue. A D gene is named only where the DNA matches it firmly. Where a row states a size, it is once, few, many or the class of an expanded clone; other rows omit it.

j_call: TRBJ2-1; d_call: TRBD1; v_call: TRBV5-5; clone_size: NA; cdr3_aa: CASSSSGGGNNEQFF; cdr3_nt: TGTGCCAGCAGCTCCTCAGGGGGCGGTAACAATGAGCAGTTCTTC
j_call: TRBJ1-6; d_call: NA; v_call: TRBV5-1; clone_size: NA; cdr3_aa: CASSLGPMVDRTSYNSPLHF; cdr3_nt: TGCGCCAGCAGCTTAGGCCCGATGGTTGACAGAACCTCCTATAATTCACCCCTCCACTTT
j_call: TRBJ2-3; d_call: TRBD2; v_call: TRBV6-4; clone_size: few; cdr3_aa: CASSVWGGSTDTQYF; cdr3_nt: TGTGCCAGCAGTGTCTGGGGGGGGAGCACAGATACGCAGTATTTT
j_call: TRBJ1-2; d_call: TRBD1; v_call: TRBV29-1; clone_size: NA; cdr3_aa: CSGTGANYGYTF; cdr3_nt: TGCAGCGGGACAGGAGCTAACTATGGCTACACCTTC
j_call: TRBJ1-5; d_call: NA; v_call: TRBV28; clone_size: NA; cdr3_aa: CASSPSGGGAGHNQPQHF; cdr3_nt: TGTGCCAGCAGTCCCTCTGGTGGAGGGGCAGGACACAATCAGCCCCAGCATTTT
j_call: TRBJ2-2; d_call: NA; v_call: TRBV4-3; clone_size: NA; cdr3_aa: CASSQDCQITTNNTGELFF; cdr3_nt: TGCGCCAGCAGCCAAGATTGCCAGATAACCACTAATAACACCGGGGAGCTGTTTTTT
j_call: TRBJ1-2; d_call: NA; v_call: TRBV5-1; clone_size: NA; cdr3_aa: CASSLEGHLKYGYTF; cdr3_nt: TGCGCCAGCAGCTTGGAGGGACACCTTAAGTATGGCTACACCTTC
j_call: TRBJ1-1; d_call: NA; v_call: TRBV5-8; clone_size: NA; cdr3_aa: CASSLDLRGGNTEAFF; cdr3_nt: TGTGCCAGCAGCTTAGACTTGAGGGGAGGAAACACTGAAGCTTTCTTT
j_call: TRBJ1-5; d_call: TRBD1; v_call: TRBV6-5; clone_size: NA; cdr3_aa: CASSYSRTGDQPQHF; cdr3_nt: TGTGCCAGCAGTTACTCAAGGACAGGAGATCAGCCCCAGCATTTT
j_call: TRBJ2-6; d_call: NA; v_call: TRBV11-2; clone_size: few; cdr3_aa: CASSVKSGANVLTF; cdr3_nt: TGTGCCAGCAGCGTAAAGTCTGGGGCCAACGTCCTGACTTTC
j_call: TRBJ1-5; d_call: NA; v_call: TRBV6-5; clone_size: NA; cdr3_aa: CASSPGAHYQPQHF; cdr3_nt: TGTGCCAGCAGTCCCGGGGCGCACTATCAGCCCCAGCATTTT
j_call: TRBJ2-3; d_call: NA; v_call: TRBV4-3; clone_size: NA; cdr3_aa: CASSQDRPWTFFSDTQYF; cdr3_nt: TGCGCCAGCAGCCAAGATCGTCCCTGGACTTTCTTCTCAGATACGCAGTATTTT
j_call: TRBJ2-5; d_call: NA; v_call: TRBV2; clone_size: NA; cdr3_aa: CASIPYWFRRQKETQYF; cdr3_nt: TGTGCCAGCATCCCCTATTGGTTCAGGAGGCAAAAAGAGACCCAGTACTTC
j_call: TRBJ1-2; d_call: TRBD1; v_call: TRBV27; clone_size: NA; cdr3_aa: CASSFLKGKGAGGYTF; cdr3_nt: TGTGCCAGCAGTTTCTTGAAGGGGAAGGGGGCGGGGGGCTACACCTTC
j_call: TRBJ2-7; d_call: NA; v_call: TRBV7-2; clone_size: NA; cdr3_aa: CASSLAIRGYEQYF; cdr3_nt: TGTGCCAGCAGCTTAGCGATCCGGGGCTACGAGCAGTACTTC
j_call: TRBJ1-4; d_call: NA; v_call: TRBV27; clone_size: NA; cdr3_aa: CASSPDRTNEKLFF; cdr3_nt: TGTGCCAGCAGTCCGGACAGAACTAATGAAAAACTGTTTTTT
j_call: TRBJ2-1; d_call: NA; v_call: TRBV19; clone_size: NA; cdr3_aa: CASSPEEGKFYNEQFF; cdr3_nt: TGTGCCAGTAGCCCGGAGGAGGGAAAATTCTACAATGAGCAGTTCTTC
j_call: TRBJ2-7; d_call: NA; v_call: TRBV6-5; clone_size: NA; cdr3_aa: CASTLEGDEQYF; cdr3_nt: TGTGCCAGCACTCTAGAAGGGGACGAGCAGTACTTC
j_call: TRBJ1-4; d_call: TRBD1; v_call: TRBV12-5; clone_size: NA; cdr3_aa: CASGFSPISTGGIEKLFF; cdr3_nt: TGTGCTAGTGGTTTCTCCCCTATTTCAACAGGGGGTATCGAAAAACTGTTTTTT
j_call: TRBJ1-2; d_call: TRBD1; v_call: TRBV15; clone_size: NA; cdr3_aa: CATSHRQGDNYGYTF; cdr3_nt: TGTGCCACCAGTCATAGACAGGGTGATAACTATGGCTACACCTTC
j_call: TRBJ2-5; d_call: NA; v_call: TRBV6-5; clone_size: NA; cdr3_aa: CASSPTGKETQYF; cdr3_nt: TGTGCCAGCAGCCCGACAGGAAAAGAGACCCAGTACTTC
j_call: TRBJ1-6; d_call: TRBD1; v_call: TRBV18; clone_size: NA; cdr3_aa: CASSKGAPYNSPLHF; cdr3_nt: TGTGCCAGCTCAAAGGGGGCCCCTTATAATTCACCCCTCCACTTT
j_call: TRBJ2-4; d_call: TRBD1; v_call: TRBV4-3; clone_size: NA; cdr3_aa: CASSQEGTGGDKNIQYF; cdr3_nt: TGCGCCAGCAGCCAAGAGGGGACAGGGGGTGACAAAAACATTCAGTACTTC
j_call: TRBJ1-6; d_call: TRBD1; v_call: TRBV28; clone_size: NA; cdr3_aa: CASGETGAGSPLHF; cdr3_nt: TGTGCCAGCGGGGAGACAGGGGCTGGTTCACCCCTCCACTTT
j_call: TRBJ2-1; d_call: NA; v_call: TRBV7-3; clone_size: NA; cdr3_aa: CASSSQPYEQFF; cdr3_nt: TGTGCCAGCAGCTCCCAACCCTATGAGCAGTTCTTC
j_call: TRBJ1-2; d_call: NA; v_call: TRBV30; clone_size: NA; cdr3_aa: CAWGINYGYTF; cdr3_nt: TGTGCCTGGGGGATTAACTATGGCTACACCTTC
j_call: TRBJ1-1; d_call: NA; v_call: TRBV9; clone_size: NA; cdr3_aa: CASSEGEGSRMNTEAFF; cdr3_nt: TGTGCCAGCAGCGAGGGGGAGGGATCCAGGATGAACACTGAAGCTTTCTTT
j_call: TRBJ1-5; d_call: NA; v_call: TRBV27; clone_size: NA; cdr3_aa: CASSKGRHSNQPQHF; cdr3_nt: TGTGCCAGCAGTAAGGGACGGCATAGCAATCAGCCCCAGCATTTT
j_call: TRBJ2-2; d_call: NA; v_call: TRBV12-5; clone_size: NA; cdr3_aa: CASGLAHRSGELFF; cdr3_nt: TGTGCTAGTGGTTTGGCCCATCGTAGCGGGGAGCTGTTTTTT
j_call: TRBJ2-3; d_call: NA; v_call: TRBV4-2; clone_size: NA; cdr3_aa: CASSQEGLRQGATDTQYF; cdr3_nt: TGTGCCAGCAGCCAAGAAGGGCTGCGGCAGGGAGCCACAGATACGCAGTATTTT
j_call: TRBJ2-7; d_call: NA; v_call: TRBV18; clone_size: NA; cdr3_aa: CASSPPTSGNEQYF; cdr3_nt: TGTGCCAGCTCACCACCTACTAGTGGGAACGAGCAGTACTTC
j_call: TRBJ2-7; d_call: TRBD1; v_call: TRBV18; clone_size: NA; cdr3_aa: CASADRPSSYEQYF; cdr3_nt: TGTGCCAGCGCGGACAGGCCCAGCTCCTACGAGCAGTACTTC
j_call: TRBJ1-6; d_call: NA; v_call: TRBV4-1; clone_size: few; cdr3_aa: CASSQGANSPLHF; cdr3_nt: TGCGCCAGCAGCCAAGGAGCAAATTCACCCCTCCACTTT
j_call: TRBJ2-7; d_call: NA; v_call: TRBV15; clone_size: NA; cdr3_aa: CATSRGFRYYEQYF; cdr3_nt: TGTGCCACCAGCCGAGGTTTCAGATATTACGAGCAGTACTTC
j_call: TRBJ1-5; d_call: NA; v_call: TRBV19; clone_size: NA; cdr3_aa: CASMGGYSNQPQHF; cdr3_nt: TGTGCCAGTATGGGGGGCTATAGCAATCAGCCCCAGCATTTT
j_call: TRBJ1-4; d_call: TRBD1; v_call: TRBV5-1; clone_size: NA; cdr3_aa: CASSSGQVLSSDWKLFF; cdr3_nt: TGCGCCAGCAGCTCCGGACAGGTATTGAGTTCCGATTGGAAACTGTTTTTT
j_call: TRBJ2-7; d_call: NA; v_call: TRBV15; clone_size: NA; cdr3_aa: CATSRADRPYEQYF; cdr3_nt: TGTGCCACCAGCAGAGCAGACAGGCCCTACGAGCAGTACTTC
j_call: TRBJ1-4; d_call: NA; v_call: TRBV7-9; clone_size: NA; cdr3_aa: CASSLDRPGSEKLFF; cdr3_nt: TGTGCCAGCAGCTTGGATAGACCCGGTAGTGAAAAACTGTTTTTT
j_call: TRBJ2-3; d_call: NA; v_call: TRBV5-1; clone_size: NA; cdr3_aa: CASSFGTLAQDTDTQYF; cdr3_nt: TGCGCCAGCAGCTTCGGGACACTAGCGCAGGACACAGATACGCAGTATTTT
j_call: TRBJ2-3; d_call: TRBD1; v_call: TRBV27; clone_size: NA; cdr3_aa: CASSSTGTGESDTQYF; cdr3_nt: TGTGCCAGCAGTAGCACCGGGACAGGGGAGTCAGATACGCAGTATTTT
j_call: TRBJ2-7; d_call: NA; v_call: TRBV6-1; clone_size: NA; cdr3_aa: CASRRTPEEYF; cdr3_nt: TGTGCCAGCAGACGGACACCCGAGGAGTACTTC
j_call: TRBJ2-1; d_call: NA; v_call: TRBV10-3; clone_size: NA; cdr3_aa: CAISESVQAKDNEQFF; cdr3_nt: TGTGCCATCAGTGAGTCTGTCCAGGCTAAGGACAATGAGCAGTTCTTC
j_call: TRBJ1-1; d_call: NA; v_call: TRBV28; clone_size: few; cdr3_aa: CAASVLLGFPYTEAFF; cdr3_nt: TGTGCCGCCAGTGTTTTACTCGGTTTCCCCTACACTGAAGCTTTCTTT
j_call: TRBJ2-3; d_call: NA; v_call: TRBV29-1; clone_size: once; cdr3_aa: CSVKLRTTDTQYF; cdr3_nt: TGCAGCGTTAAATTAAGGACCACAGATACGCAGTATTTT
j_call: TRBJ1-1; d_call: NA; v_call: TRBV5-4; clone_size: NA; cdr3_aa: CASSRREVTEAFF; cdr3_nt: TGTGCCAGCAGCCGCAGGGAGGTAACTGAAGCTTTCTTT
j_call: TRBJ1-6; d_call: NA; v_call: TRBV7-6; clone_size: NA; cdr3_aa: CASSPTKRGNSPLHF; cdr3_nt: TGTGCCAGCAGCCCCACGAAGCGGGGTAATTCACCCCTCCACTTT
j_call: TRBJ2-7; d_call: TRBD2; v_call: TRBV4-2; clone_size: NA; cdr3_aa: CASSQIQRGGAYEQYF; cdr3_nt: TGTGCCAGCAGCCAGATACAGCGGGGGGGGGCCTACGAGCAGTACTTC
j_call: TRBJ1-2; d_call: TRBD1; v_call: TRBV28; clone_size: once; cdr3_aa: CASSKQGASYGYTF; cdr3_nt: TGTGCCAGCAGTAAGCAGGGGGCGAGCTATGGCTACACCTTC
j_call: TRBJ1-2; d_call: NA; v_call: TRBV5-1; clone_size: NA; cdr3_aa: CASSLVRAFDYGYTF; cdr3_nt: TGCGCCAGCAGCTTGGTTAGGGCCTTCGACTATGGCTACACCTTC
j_call: TRBJ1-1; d_call: NA; v_call: TRBV11-2; clone_size: NA; cdr3_aa: CASSLGPVGRGTEAFF; cdr3_nt: TGTGCCAGCAGCTTAGGTCCGGTGGGGAGGGGAACTGAAGCTTTCTTT
j_call: TRBJ1-5; d_call: NA; v_call: TRBV19; clone_size: once; cdr3_aa: CASRGGTRINQPQHF; cdr3_nt: TGTGCCAGTAGGGGGGGCACAAGGATCAATCAGCCCCAGCATTTT